Below, 22 T cell receptor beta chains from the same sample are listed, as sequenced in a study of cytomegalovirus exposure and HLA in healthy donors. The PCR made use of 60 Vbeta and 13 Jbeta primers. The assay was immunoSEQ multiplex PCR, and TCRdb's table has in-frame clones only and misses some. Of over 95,000 clones in the sample, about 74% were seen once. Specimen: PBMCs. The source of these receptors is a female donor in good health and CMV-seronegative.

J is TRBJ2-1 and V is TRBV7-9; maybe TRBD2 (6 bases). Germline V gene data show CDR1 as SEHNR and CDR2 as FQNEAQ (reference sequence). The V gene lost 6 bases and the J gene lost 4 bases, with 13 bases spanning the gap. The CDR3 loop spans 14 amino acids. Here the CDR3 DNA reads TGTGCCAGCAGTCATAACCGGGAGTACAATGAGCAGTTCTTC. This sequence encodes CASSHNREYNEQFF.

The J gene is TRBJ2-7, the V gene TRBV6-1; 7 bases are a match to TRBD1. V shed 6 bases and J 5 bases; nucleotides not matched to a gene: 7. The CDR3 length is 13 residues. The germline CDR1 and CDR2 sequences are MNHNS and SASEGT. The CDR3 loop reads CASRDRVGNEQYF. The DNA for the CDR3 is TGTGCCAGCAGAGACAGGGTGGGGAACGAGCAGTACTTC.

This chain uses TRBV28 with TRBJ1-2, with D possibly being TRBD1 (6 bases). V was pared by 6 bases and J by 4 bases, with 15 bases between. The CDR3 has 14 residues. Germline CDR1 MDHEN, CDR2 SYDVKM. Here the CDR3 DNA reads TGTGCCAGCAGGGACGTGGGAGGGGGCTATGGCTACACCTTC. Translation: CASRDVGGGYGYTF.

V usage is TRBV5-1 and J usage is TRBJ1-6; tentatively, D is TRBD1 (5 bases). V was cut by 4 bases and J by 3 bases, with 14 bases left in between. CDR1 SGHRS and CDR2 YFSETQ come from the germline V gene. The CDR3 length is 16 residues. Written as DNA, the CDR3 is TGCGCCAGCAGCACCCATGACAGTGACTATAATTCACCCCTCCACTTT. Protein product: CASSTHDSDYNSPLHF.

V gene TRBV7-2 combines with J gene TRBJ2-5; the D is unclear. V was clipped by 1 base and J by 0 bases, with 9 bases between them. Germline CDR1 is SGHTA and CDR2 is FQGNSA. CDR3 length equals 15 residues. The CDR3 DNA reads as TGTGCCAGCAGCTTAGGAAGCACTAACCAAGAGACCCAGTACTTC. Encoded protein: CASSLGSTNQETQYF.

V and J are TRBV4-2 and TRBJ2-7; a possible D gene is TRBD1 (5 bases). The CDR3 has 13 residues. CDR1 and CDR2 (germline): LGHNA, YNFKEQ. The V and J ends lost 1 base and 4 bases respectively, with 8 bases between them. CDR3 residues: CASSQARGYEQYF. CDR3 bases: TGTGCCAGCAGCCAAGCAAGGGGATACGAGCAGTACTTC.

A remark on this clone: One junction end does not reproduce the germline sequence, and a read error may be involved. The V gene is TRBV7-2, the J gene TRBJ2-7; the D is unclear. Germline CDR1 is SGHTA and CDR2 is FQGNSA. CDR3 length: 14 residues. CDR3 DNA sequence: TGTGCCAGCAGCCCGCCCAGTAGCTCCTACGGGCAGTACTTC. Translation gives CASSPPSSSYGQYF.

The chain carries TRBV27 and TRBJ2-1, with TRBD2 matching over 8 bases. The ends lost 2 bases at V and 9 bases at J; junction bases unmatched: 6. The CDR3 has 14 residues. Germline V gives CDR1 MNHEY, CDR2 SMNVEV (reference sequence). DNA of the CDR3: TGTGCCAGCAGTTTAGGGACTAGAGGGCTTGAGCAGTTCTTC. This gives the protein CASSLGTRGLEQFF.

The CDR3 bases are TGTGCCAGCAGCAAGGCCTGCAGAGCGGGGGAGTCGTCTTACGAGCAGTACTTC. Translating it yields CASSKACRAGESSYEQYF. The chain employs TRBV21-1 and TRBJ2-7; no check of the table's D call, TRBD2, against the DNA was made. TRBV21-1 counts as a pseudogene. The CDR3 consists of 18 residues.

The rearrangement uses TRBV7-2 and TRBJ2-3, with 9 nucleotides matching TRBD1. The germline CDR1 and CDR2 sequences are SGHTA and FQGNSA. J gave up 8 bases and V 0 bases, and 12 bases lay outside the gene matches. This CDR3 comprises 17 residues. The CDR3, as DNA: TGTGCCAGCAGCTTAGCCCTGTCGGGACAGGGTACGGGTACGCAGTATTTT. Protein: CASSLALSGQGTGTQYF.

In the case of this clone: The sample contains more than one DNA sequence encoding this CDR3. This sequence joins TRBV5-4 and TRBJ2-2; D gene uncertain. This CDR3 has 15 amino acids. CDR1 SGHNT and CDR2 YYREEE come from the germline V gene (reference sequence). The germline V and J ends were trimmed by 1 base and 2 bases, with 9 bases remaining between them. CDR3 residues: CASSLSTLNTGELFF. CDR3 in DNA: TGTGCCAGCAGCTTGTCCACTCTAAACACCGGGGAGCTGTTTTTT.

CDR3 protein: CASSRDRRGNTIYF. DNA for the CDR3: TGTGCCAGCAGCCGCGACAGGCGTGGAAACACCATATATTTT. This chain connects TRBV5-8 to TRBJ1-3; tentative D call: TRBD1 (6 bases). The V and J ends lost 4 bases and 3 bases respectively, with 11 bases between them. This CDR3 region has 14 residues. CDR1 is SGHTS, CDR2 YDEGEE, per germline.

This chain joins TRBV5-4 and TRBJ2-3, with D possibly being TRBD2 (6 bases). Germline V CDR1 and CDR2: SGHNT, YYREEE (reference sequence). The CDR3 has 16 amino acids. Trimming took off 2 bases at V and 2 bases at J, with 15 bases between the two ends. CDR3 in amino acids: CASSFWMGGVTDTQYF. CDR3 DNA sequence: TGTGCCAGCAGCTTCTGGATGGGCGGGGTCACAGATACGCAGTATTTT.

This sequence joins TRBV5-6 and TRBJ2-5, with 11 bases fitting TRBD2. Germline assignment: CDR1 SGHDT and CDR2 YYEEEE. Trimming removed 2 bases from V and 5 bases from J; junction bases left unmatched: 11. The length of the CDR3 is 17 residues. Here the CDR3 reads CASSLHILAGGKETQYF. The CDR3 nucleotides read TGTGCCAGCAGCTTACATATATTAGCGGGGGGGAAGGAGACCCAGTACTTC.

V usage is TRBV2 and J usage is TRBJ1-2; D remains unclear. Per the germline V gene, CDR1 is SNHLY and CDR2 is FYNNEI. The CDR3 is 13 amino acids. The CDR3 sequence is CAPSDMNNYGYTF. In DNA, the CDR3 is TGTGCACCGTCAGACATGAATAACTATGGCTACACCTTC.

The chain links TRBV6-1 to TRBJ1-1; 8 bases agree with TRBD1. This CDR3 has 14 residues. Looked up from germline, CDR1 is MNHNS and CDR2 is SASEGT. The V and J ends lost 7 bases and 1 base, in that order; junction bases with no gene match: 5. CDR3 protein: CASTDRARNTEAFF. In DNA form, the CDR3 reads TGTGCCAGCACGGACAGGGCCCGGAACACTGAAGCTTTCTTT.

This clone has more than one count but fewer than ten. DNA for the CDR3: TGCGCCAGCAGGTTGCGGGGGGGAAATGAGCAGTTCTTC. Its translation: CASRLRGGNEQFF. The V call is TRBV10-2, the J call TRBJ2-1, with TRBD2 identical over 9 bases. Germline V gene sequence: CDR1 WSHSY, CDR2 SAAADI. The CDR3 contains 13 residues. V was clipped by 6 bases and J by 7 bases; unmatched bases: 4.

This chain connects TRBV5-1 to TRBJ2-1, with 12 bases aligning to TRBD2. CDR1 and CDR2 (germline): SGHRS, YFSETQ. The V gene end was trimmed by 6 bases and the J gene end by 6 bases; junction bases not matched to a gene: 7. This CDR3 is built from 15 residues. CDR3 DNA sequence: TGCGCCAGCACCTACTCTAGCGGGGGGGCCAATGAGCAGTTCTTC. This sequence encodes CASTYSSGGANEQFF.

Only one count was recorded for this clone. The rearrangement joins TRBV28 to TRBJ2-5; 9 bases fit TRBD1. The CDR3 loop spans 14 amino acids. V was clipped by 2 bases and J by 5 bases; unmatched bases: 3. Germline V CDR1 and CDR2: MDHEN, SYDVKM. DNA of the CDR3: TGTGCCAGCAGTTTAGACAGGGGGTGGGAGACCCAGTACTTC. Translated: CASSLDRGWETQYF.

The DNA for the CDR3 is TGCAGTGCGAGGACTAGCGCCGAGCAGTACTTC. It translates to CSARTSAEQYF. The chain joins TRBV20-1 to TRBJ2-7, with 9 positions matching TRBD2. Germline CDR1 reads DFQATT; CDR2 reads SNEGSKA (reference sequence). The CDR3 spans 11 residues. With V trimmed by 6 bases and J by 6 bases, 3 bases remained unmatched.

This clone has only a few counts. V gene TRBV6-5 combines with J gene TRBJ2-3; 9 nucleotides agree with TRBD2. Germline V gene sequence: CDR1 MNHEY, CDR2 SVGAGI. The CDR3 runs 15 residues. V was clipped by 6 bases and J by 5 bases; unmatched bases: 9. The CDR3 DNA reads as TGTGCCAGCAGCACCCGGCGGGGGGGCAGAGATACGCAGTATTTT. It specifies CASSTRRGGRDTQYF.

The CDR3 nucleotides are TGTGCCAGCAGCTTGGAGCAAAATTCACCCCTCCACTTT. Its translation: CASSLEQNSPLHF. V is TRBV5-6 and J is TRBJ1-6; no reliable D call. The V end lost 0 bases, the J end lost 7 bases, and 5 bases lay between the germline ends. The length of the CDR3 is 13 residues. CDR1 and CDR2 (germline): SGHDT, YYEEEE.